This T cell receptor (beta chain) was identified during a study of T cells in Graves' hyperthyroidism and ophthalmopathy. It was RNA transcripts that yielded the amplified TCR beta CDR3 regions. The TCR CDR3 first-round RT-PCR relied on the HTBI primer set. One entry per CDR3 protein results from TCRdb running MiXCR on the multiplex PCR reads. This repertoire shows hundreds of thousands of distinct CDR3 sequences, around 21% found once; its top ten account for about 34%. The V end lost 6 bases, the J end lost 2 bases, and 11 bases lay between the germline ends. CDR3 length equals 15 residues. For this clonotype: No antigen is known for it.

Study observations and caveats: Before onset, by a median of approximately 6.8 months, the model predicted ophthalmopathy.

Patients affected by ophthalmopathy presented a Clinical Activity Score of at least 3, a NOSPECS grade of at least 4, and disease duration below 3 months. Sequences were obtained from blood. The chain uses TRBV12-3 or TRBV12-4 and TRBJ2-6, with D perhaps TRBD1 (5 bases). The TCR originated in a man under 40 with Graves' ophthalmopathy. CDR3 sequence: CASSFQGTGANVLTF. DNA for the CDR3: TGTGCCAGCAGCTTCCAGGGAACTGGGGCCAACGTCCTGACTTTC.